Below are 6 T cell receptor beta chains sequenced from a single sample in a study of T cells expressing NK-cell markers. From its re-call of the 5' RACE reads, TCRdb lists each CDR3 protein once, without DNA. This listing includes a few hundred thousand distinct CDR3 sequences. Specimen: blood T cells: a sorted CD56 or NKG2C T cell subset, CD4+ or CD8+ T cells, or bulk PBMC T cells (not recorded which). The source is a man younger than 35 in good health.

The chain has TRBV21-1 and TRBJ1-1. TRBV21-1 is recorded as a pseudogene. The CDR3 totals 16 residues. The chain's CDR3 is CASSPFLPRADTEAFF.

V usage is TRBV12-3 or TRBV12-4 and J usage is TRBJ2-4; TCRdb names TRBD1, which stays unverified in the absence of DNA. The length of the CDR3 is 11 residues. The CDR3 is CASSSGQPRYF.

This rearrangement joins TRBV12-3 or TRBV12-4 to TRBJ2-5. The CDR3 contains 15 residues. CDR3 loop: CASSLSLWNQETQYF.

The rearrangement joins TRBV20-1 to TRBJ2-5; TCRdb's assignment of TRBD1 cannot be checked, as there is no DNA. There are 13 residues in the CDR3. CDR1 DFQATT and CDR2 SNEGSKA come from the germline V gene (reference sequence). Here the CDR3 reads CSAPGHRKETQYF.

The CDR3 loop is CASSPPGTPSTDTQYF. The chain couples TRBV18 to TRBJ2-3. This CDR3 region has 16 residues. Germline loops: CDR1 KGHSH, CDR2 LQKENI.

This chain uses TRBV24-1 with TRBJ2-5; TCRdb indicates TRBD2, and absent DNA this call remains unverified. The CDR3 covers 14 residues. Per the germline V gene, CDR1 is KGHDR and CDR2 is SFDVKD. This CDR3 is CATSGRGYQETQYF.